This entry lists 21 T cell receptor beta chains sequenced from one sample in a study of cytomegalovirus exposure and HLA in healthy donors. The PCR was carried out with 60 Vbeta primers and 13 Jbeta primers. Assay: immunoSEQ multiplex PCR; the TCRdb copy retains only in-frame clones and omits some. The sample records fewer than 250,000 clones, around 86% being singletons. Sequenced sample: PBMCs. Receptor source: a young man in good health and CMV-seronegative.

This chain links TRBV5-4 with TRBJ2-7, with D possibly being TRBD1 (5 bases). V shed 0 bases and J shed 3 bases, with 10 bases lying between them. Per germline, CDR1 SGHNT and CDR2 YYREEE (reference sequence). CDR3 size: 14 residues. CDR3 region: CASSLDSGRYEQYF. In DNA, the CDR3 is TGTGCCAGCAGCTTGGATTCAGGGCGCTACGAGCAGTACTTC.

The chain links TRBV5-5 to TRBJ1-2; D is undetermined. V gave up 4 bases and J gave up 3 bases, with 25 bases separating them. The germline V gene has CDR1 SGHKS and CDR2 YYEKEE (reference sequence). The CDR3 length is 18 residues. The CDR3, as DNA: TGTGCCAGCAGCCAAGAAGTCGGATATGCGGTTGAGGACTATGGCTACACCTTC. Translation gives CASSQEVGYAVEDYGYTF.

This clone has only one observation. The CDR3 region has the DNA TGCAGCGCCCGGGACAGGGAAGGCTACACCTTC. Protein: CSARDREGYTF. The chain has TRBV29-1 and TRBJ1-2; 9 nucleotides match TRBD1. V dropped 7 bases and J dropped 8; count of bases not matched to a gene: 5. Germline values: CDR1 SQVTM, CDR2 ANQGSEA. This CDR3 has 11 residues.

J is TRBJ2-3 and V is TRBV5-1; 7 nucleotides agree with TRBD2. Per germline, CDR1 SGHRS and CDR2 YFSETQ. J lost 1 base, V lost 4 bases, and 21 bases had no gene match. The CDR3 is 20 amino acids. Here the CDR3 reads CASSRGGLEKLNRGTDTQYF. In DNA form, the CDR3 reads TGCGCCAGCAGCCGAGGAGGACTAGAGAAATTAAATAGGGGCACAGATACGCAGTATTTT.

The rearrangement links TRBV28 to TRBJ2-3, with TRBD1 matching 9 bases. Germline CDR1 MDHEN, CDR2 SYDVKM. The CDR3 consists of 13 residues. The V segment lost 8 bases and the J segment 3 bases; nucleotides outside the gene matches: 3. CDR3 residues: CASLQGATDTQYF. CDR3 DNA sequence: TGTGCCAGCCTACAGGGGGCAACAGATACGCAGTATTTT.

The chain links TRBV18 to TRBJ1-3; D unclear. The V end lost 2 bases, the J end lost 3 bases, and 11 bases lay between the germline ends. The CDR3 sequence is 15 residues long. Germline V gives CDR1 KGHSH, CDR2 LQKENI. CDR3 amino acids: CASSPGQGLGNTIYF. In DNA form, the CDR3 reads TGTGCCAGCTCACCAGGGCAAGGTCTTGGAAACACCATATATTTT.

This chain connects TRBV6-4 to TRBJ2-3; 8 bases match TRBD2. Trimming took 3 bases from V and 6 from J; bases not matched to a gene: 11. The length of the CDR3 is 16 residues. The germline gives CDR1 MRHNA, CDR2 SNTAGT. The CDR3 region has the DNA TGTGCCAGCAGTGAATTTAGCGGGAACAAGGGGGATACGCAGTATTTT. This encodes CASSEFSGNKGDTQYF.

The gene calls are TRBV28 and TRBJ2-7; TRBD1 agrees at 7 bases. V trimming: 6 bases; J trimming: 3 bases; junction bases outside the gene matches: 11. The CDR3 loop spans 15 amino acids. Germline values: CDR1 MDHEN, CDR2 SYDVKM. The CDR3 loop is CASRYETGSRYEQYF. The CDR3 nucleotides read TGTGCCAGCAGGTACGAGACAGGGTCACGCTACGAGCAGTACTTC.

The table lists this clone with a count of one. V and J are TRBV27 and TRBJ2-7; TRBD2 aligns across 7 bases. V lost 6 bases and J lost 3; bases outside the gene matches: 14. Germline loops: CDR1 MNHEY, CDR2 SMNVEV (reference sequence). The CDR3 runs 16 residues. The CDR3 DNA sequence: TGTGCCAGCAGGACTAGGGAGGGACGGAACCTCTACGAGCAGTACTTC. Protein product: CASRTREGRNLYEQYF.

Here the CDR3 DNA reads TGTGCCAGCAGTGAAGATCCGGGTAGGGAAAAACTGTTTTTT. Amino acid sequence: CASSEDPGREKLFF. The gene calls are TRBV6-5 and TRBJ1-4; D gene ambiguous. This CDR3 comprises 14 residues. Trimming shortened V by 5 bases and J by 8 bases, and 15 bases separated the two germline ends. Germline CDR1 and CDR2: MNHEY and SVGAGI.

This chain links TRBV6-1 with TRBJ2-2; TRBD1 matches 7 bases. Germline V gives CDR1 MNHNS, CDR2 SASEGT. The CDR3 runs to 15 residues. The V gene end was trimmed by 8 bases and the J gene end by 4 bases; junction bases not matched to a gene: 10. CDR3 nucleotides: TGTGCCAGCGCTTCCACAGGGGAAATCACCGGGGAGCTGTTTTTT. This encodes CASASTGEITGELFF.

The chain employs TRBV10-2 and TRBJ1-1; 8 bases line up with TRBD1. Germline V lookup: CDR1 WSHSY, CDR2 SAAADI. The length of the CDR3 is 15 residues. V was clipped by 3 bases and J by 4 bases; unmatched bases: 7. The CDR3 loop reads CASSDWTGRATEAFF. For the CDR3, the DNA is TGCGCCAGCAGTGACTGGACAGGGAGGGCCACTGAAGCTTTCTTT.

V is TRBV19 and J is TRBJ1-2; 10 bases match TRBD1. Germline CDR1 and CDR2: LNHDA and SQIVND (reference sequence). The CDR3 covers 17 residues. V shed 10 bases and J 8 bases; nucleotides not matched to a gene: 22. This CDR3 is CATRPPGGTGERYGYTF. As DNA, the CDR3 is TGTGCCACCCGGCCGCCTGGGGGGACAGGGGAGCGGTACGGCTACACCTTC.

This sequence joins TRBV4-3 and TRBJ1-5; possibly TRBD1 for D (6 bases). The CDR3 is made up of 13 amino acids. CDR1 is LGHNA and CDR2 is YSLEER in the germline V gene. V lost 2 bases, J lost 9 bases, and 11 bases lay in between. CDR3 region: CASSQRGGAPQHF. CDR3 sequence (DNA): TGCGCCAGCAGCCAACGGGGGGGGGCGCCCCAGCATTTT.

The V call is TRBV2, the J call TRBJ2-5; possibly TRBD2 for D (7 bases). Germline V gene data show CDR1 as SNHLY and CDR2 as FYNNEI. Trimming removed 4 bases at V and 2 bases at J, with 11 bases between. The CDR3 sequence is 14 residues long. CDR3 sequence (DNA): TGTGCCAGCAGTGGAGGGAGGGGGCAAGAGACCCAGTACTTC. As protein: CASSGGRGQETQYF.

In its sample, this clone was seen once. This chain links TRBV5-1 with TRBJ2-7, with a weak D call TRBD2 (6 bases). V was pared by 0 bases and J by 7 bases, with 17 bases between. Germline values: CDR1 SGHRS, CDR2 YFSETQ. This CDR3 has 15 residues. This chain's CDR3 is CASSLEATSLAEQYF. In nucleotides, the CDR3 is TGCGCCAGCAGCTTGGAGGCGACTAGTCTGGCTGAGCAGTACTTC.

The chain links TRBV30 to TRBJ2-7; 8 positions agree with TRBD2. This CDR3 comprises 15 residues. CDR1 and CDR2 (germline): GTSNPN, SVGIG (reference sequence). V lost 0 bases, J lost 5 bases, and 9 bases stayed unmatched. CDR3 DNA sequence: TGTGCCTGGAGTGTACCCCCCGCGGGGGGAGACGAGCAGTACTTC. Translating gives CAWSVPPAGGDEQYF.

The gene calls are TRBV28 and TRBJ1-2, with D possibly matching TRBD1 (5 bases). CDR1 is MDHEN and CDR2 is SYDVKM in the germline V gene. The V and J ends lost 7 bases and 2 bases respectively, with 14 bases between them. This CDR3 spans 14 amino acids. Here the CDR3 DNA reads TGTGCCAGCACCTTCCCAGGGAACAACTATGGCTACACCTTC. Encoded protein: CASTFPGNNYGYTF.

The CDR3 nucleotides are TGTGCCAGCTCCCCCGAGAACTACGAGCAGTACTTC. This sequence encodes CASSPENYEQYF. The V call is TRBV18, the J call TRBJ2-7; D is unresolved. The CDR3 covers 12 residues. Germline loops: CDR1 KGHSH, CDR2 LQKENI. Trimming stripped 6 bases from V and 3 bases from J, with 9 bases between. The full variable domain, rest sourced from reference TRBV18 and TRBJ2-7, is NAGVMQNPRHLVRRRGQEARLRCSPMKGHSHVYWYRQLPEEGLKFMVYLQKENIIDESGMPKERFSAEFPKEGPSILRIQQVVRGDSAAYFCASSPENYEQYFGPGTRLTVT.

The chain is built from TRBV13 and TRBJ2-7, with 12 nucleotides matching TRBD1. CDR1 and CDR2 (germline): PRHDT, FYEKMQ (reference sequence). The CDR3 has 15 amino acids. Germline trimming cut 5 bases from V and 2 bases from J; bases unmatched to any gene: 4. CDR3 DNA sequence: TGTGCCAGCAGCCCGGGGACAGGGGGCACCTACGAGCAGTACTTC. This codes for CASSPGTGGTYEQYF.

The chain combines TRBV2 with TRBJ2-7; TRBD2 is a possible D gene (5 bases). From germline, CDR1 is SNHLY and CDR2 FYNNEI. This CDR3 has 15 residues. V was shortened by 1 base and J by 4 bases, with 14 bases between the two germline ends. DNA of the CDR3: TGTGCCAGCAGTGAAGGCGGAGGCTACTTTTACGAGCAGTACTTC. It yields the protein CASSEGGGYFYEQYF.